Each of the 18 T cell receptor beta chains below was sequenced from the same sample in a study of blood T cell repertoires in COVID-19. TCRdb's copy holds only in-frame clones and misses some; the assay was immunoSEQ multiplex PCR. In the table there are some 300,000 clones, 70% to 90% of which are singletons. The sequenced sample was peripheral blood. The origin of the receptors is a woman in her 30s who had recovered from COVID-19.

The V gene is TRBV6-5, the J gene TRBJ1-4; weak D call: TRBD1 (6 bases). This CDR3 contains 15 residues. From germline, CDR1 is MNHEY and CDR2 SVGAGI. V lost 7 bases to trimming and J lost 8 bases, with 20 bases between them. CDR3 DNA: TGTGCCAGCATCCATGCATCAGGGGATGACGAAAAACTGTTTTTT. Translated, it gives CASIHASGDDEKLFF.

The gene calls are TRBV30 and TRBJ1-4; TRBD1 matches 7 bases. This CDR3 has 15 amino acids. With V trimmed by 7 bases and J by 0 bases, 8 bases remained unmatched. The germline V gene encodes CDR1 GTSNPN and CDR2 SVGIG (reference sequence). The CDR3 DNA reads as TGTGCCTCCCCGGACAGGTCCGCAACTAATGAAAAACTGTTTTTT. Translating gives CASPDRSATNEKLFF.

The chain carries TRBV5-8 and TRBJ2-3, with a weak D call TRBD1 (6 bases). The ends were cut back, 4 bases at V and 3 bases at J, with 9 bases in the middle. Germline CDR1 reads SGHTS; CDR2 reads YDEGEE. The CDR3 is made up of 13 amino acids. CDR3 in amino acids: CASSPGQTDTQYF. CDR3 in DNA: TGTGCCAGCAGCCCAGGACAGACAGATACGCAGTATTTT.

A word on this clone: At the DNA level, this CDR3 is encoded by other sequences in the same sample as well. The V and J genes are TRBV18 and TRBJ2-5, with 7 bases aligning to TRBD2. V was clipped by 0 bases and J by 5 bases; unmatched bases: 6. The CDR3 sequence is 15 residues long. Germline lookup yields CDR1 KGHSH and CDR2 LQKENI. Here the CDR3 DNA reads TGTGCCAGCTCACCACCGTCCGGGGGAGGGGAGACCCAGTACTTC. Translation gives CASSPPSGGGETQYF.

The CDR3 loop reads CASSQLRDYTDTQYF. CDR3 DNA sequence: TGTGCCAGCAGCCAACTCCGGGACTACACAGATACGCAGTATTTT. This chain joins TRBV3-1 (or the pseudogene TRBV3-2) and TRBJ2-3; TRBD2 matches 7 bases. V dropped 2 bases and J dropped 2; count of bases not matched to a gene: 4. The CDR3 is 15 amino acids. Germline CDR1 LGHDT, CDR2 YNNKEL (reference sequence).

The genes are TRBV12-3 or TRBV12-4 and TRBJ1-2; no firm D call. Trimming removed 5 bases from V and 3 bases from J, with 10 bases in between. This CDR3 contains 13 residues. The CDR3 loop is CASSQSKYYGYTF. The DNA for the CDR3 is TGTGCCAGCAGTCAGTCGAAGTACTATGGCTACACCTTC.

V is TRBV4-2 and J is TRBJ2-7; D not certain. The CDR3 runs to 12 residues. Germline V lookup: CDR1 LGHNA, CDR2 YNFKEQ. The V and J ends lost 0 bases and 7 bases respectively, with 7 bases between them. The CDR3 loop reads CASSQEEREQYF. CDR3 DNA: TGTGCCAGCAGCCAAGAAGAGAGAGAGCAGTACTTC.

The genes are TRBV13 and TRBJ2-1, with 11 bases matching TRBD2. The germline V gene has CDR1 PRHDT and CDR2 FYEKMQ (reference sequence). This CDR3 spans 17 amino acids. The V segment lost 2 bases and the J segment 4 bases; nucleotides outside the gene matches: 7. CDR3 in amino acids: CASSLRLSSGGYNEQFF. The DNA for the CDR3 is TGTGCCAGCAGCTTAAGACTGTCTAGCGGGGGGTACAATGAGCAGTTCTTC.

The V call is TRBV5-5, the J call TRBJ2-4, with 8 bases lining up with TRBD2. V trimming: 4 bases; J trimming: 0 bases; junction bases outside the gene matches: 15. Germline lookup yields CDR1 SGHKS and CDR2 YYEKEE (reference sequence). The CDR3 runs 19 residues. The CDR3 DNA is TGTGCCAGCAGCGAACTAGCGGTGAGGGGACAAGTAGCCAAAAACATTCAGTACTTC. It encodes CASSELAVRGQVAKNIQYF.

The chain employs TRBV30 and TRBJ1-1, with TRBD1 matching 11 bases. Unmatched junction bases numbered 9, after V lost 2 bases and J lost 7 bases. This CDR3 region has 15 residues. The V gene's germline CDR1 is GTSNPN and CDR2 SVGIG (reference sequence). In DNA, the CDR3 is TGTGCCTGGAGTTCAGCGAGGACAGGGGGCGTTGAAGCTTTCTTT. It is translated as CAWSSARTGGVEAFF.

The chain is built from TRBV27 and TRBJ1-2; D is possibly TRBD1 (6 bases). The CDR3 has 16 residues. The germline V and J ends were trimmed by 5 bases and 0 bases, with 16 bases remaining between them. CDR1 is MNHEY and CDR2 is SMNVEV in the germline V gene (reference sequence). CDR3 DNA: TGTGCCAGCAGTCCTCAGTGGGACACGACTAACTATGGCTACACCTTC. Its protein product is CASSPQWDTTNYGYTF.

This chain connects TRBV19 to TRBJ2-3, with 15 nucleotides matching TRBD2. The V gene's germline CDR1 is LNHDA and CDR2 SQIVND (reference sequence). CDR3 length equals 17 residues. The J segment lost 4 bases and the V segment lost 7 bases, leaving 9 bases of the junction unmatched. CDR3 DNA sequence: TGTGCCAGTAACCCCGGGACTAGCGGGGGGTATTCAGATACGCAGTATTTT. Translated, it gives CASNPGTSGGYSDTQYF.

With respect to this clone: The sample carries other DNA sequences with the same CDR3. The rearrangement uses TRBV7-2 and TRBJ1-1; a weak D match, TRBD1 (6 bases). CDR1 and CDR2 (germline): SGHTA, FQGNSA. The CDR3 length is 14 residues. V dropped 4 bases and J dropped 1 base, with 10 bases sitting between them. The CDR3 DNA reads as TGTGCCAGCAGCTCCCAAGGGGGGAACACTGAAGCTTTCTTT. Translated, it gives CASSSQGGNTEAFF.

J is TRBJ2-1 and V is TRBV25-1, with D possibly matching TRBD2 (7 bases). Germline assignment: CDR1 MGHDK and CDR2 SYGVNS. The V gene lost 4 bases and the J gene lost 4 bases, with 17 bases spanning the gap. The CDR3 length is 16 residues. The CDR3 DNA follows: TGTGCCAGCAGTGTCTTGGGGGGGCCCGAGTACAATGAGCAGTTCTTC. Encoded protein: CASSVLGGPEYNEQFF.

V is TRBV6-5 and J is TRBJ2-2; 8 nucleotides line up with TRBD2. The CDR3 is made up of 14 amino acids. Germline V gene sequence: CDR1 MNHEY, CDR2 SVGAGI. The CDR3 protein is CGGESGTSSGELFF. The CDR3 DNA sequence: TGTGGAGGCGAATCCGGGACTAGTTCCGGGGAGCTGTTTTTT.

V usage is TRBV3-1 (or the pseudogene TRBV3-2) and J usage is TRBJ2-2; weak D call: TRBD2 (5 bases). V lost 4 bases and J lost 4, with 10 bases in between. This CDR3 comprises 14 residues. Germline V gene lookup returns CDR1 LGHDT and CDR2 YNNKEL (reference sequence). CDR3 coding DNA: TGTGCCAGCAGCCGTAGCGAGATCACCGGGGAGCTGTTTTTT. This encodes CASSRSEITGELFF.

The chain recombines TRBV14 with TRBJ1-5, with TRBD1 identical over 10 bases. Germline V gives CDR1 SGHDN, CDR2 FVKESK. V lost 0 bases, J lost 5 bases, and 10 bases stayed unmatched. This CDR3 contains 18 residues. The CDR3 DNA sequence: TGTGCCAGCAGCCAAGAAATGTGGGACAGGGGATCCGATCAGCCCCAGCATTTT. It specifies CASSQEMWDRGSDQPQHF.

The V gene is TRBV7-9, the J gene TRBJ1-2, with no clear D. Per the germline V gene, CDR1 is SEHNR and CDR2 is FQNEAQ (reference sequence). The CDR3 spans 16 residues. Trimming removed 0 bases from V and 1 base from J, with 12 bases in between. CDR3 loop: CASSLAEVGDNYGYTF. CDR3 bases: TGTGCCAGCAGCTTAGCGGAGGTTGGGGATAACTATGGCTACACCTTC.